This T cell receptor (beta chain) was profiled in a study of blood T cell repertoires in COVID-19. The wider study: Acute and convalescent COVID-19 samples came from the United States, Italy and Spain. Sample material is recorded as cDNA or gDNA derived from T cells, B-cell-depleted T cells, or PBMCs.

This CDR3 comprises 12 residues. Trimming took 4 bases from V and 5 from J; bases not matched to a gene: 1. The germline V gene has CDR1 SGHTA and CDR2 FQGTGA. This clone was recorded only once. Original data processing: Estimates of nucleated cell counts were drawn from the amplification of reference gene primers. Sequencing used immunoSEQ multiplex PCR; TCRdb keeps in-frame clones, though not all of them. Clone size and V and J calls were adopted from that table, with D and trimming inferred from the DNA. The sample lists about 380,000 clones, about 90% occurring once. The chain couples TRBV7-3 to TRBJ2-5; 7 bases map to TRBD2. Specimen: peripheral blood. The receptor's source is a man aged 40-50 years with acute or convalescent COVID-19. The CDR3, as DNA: TGTGCCAGCAGCTCCGGGGGGGAGACCCAGTACTTC. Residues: CASSSGGETQYF.